These 18 T cell receptor beta chains share one sample of origin, sequenced in a study of Graves' ophthalmopathy and Graves' hyperthyroidism. Transcripts of RNA were the source for amplifying TCR beta CDR3 regions. Second-round multiplex PCR came after a first-round RT-PCR that employed HTBI primers. Each CDR3 protein is one row after TCRdb ran MiXCR on the multiplex PCR reads. The sample includes 600,000 to 950,000 distinct CDR3 sequences, 40% seen only once; the top ten take roughly 46%. Sequencing was performed on peripheral blood. The receptors originated from an adult man with Graves' ophthalmopathy.

The gene calls are TRBV2 and TRBJ2-5; no clear D. Germline lookup yields CDR1 SNHLY and CDR2 FYNNEI. V was cut by 4 bases and J by 4 bases, with 22 bases left in between. The CDR3 has 17 residues. For the CDR3, the DNA is TGTGCCAGCAGTGGGGGTTTTCGTCGGGTTCACAGAGAGACCCAGTACTTC. The encoded protein is CASSGGFRRVHRETQYF.

The rearrangement uses TRBV2 and TRBJ1-2; D is ambiguous. The CDR3 totals 15 residues. Germline V gene sequence: CDR1 SNHLY, CDR2 FYNNEI. V was clipped by 5 bases and J by 6 bases, with 19 bases between them. The CDR3 DNA reads as TGTGCCAGCAGTTACCGCGGGCGGCAGCGGGATGGCTACACCTTC. Protein: CASSYRGRQRDGYTF.

This clonotype was detected many times. This chain joins TRBV2 and TRBJ1-2; no reliable D call. The germline V gene has CDR1 SNHLY and CDR2 FYNNEI. The CDR3 totals 15 residues. V was clipped by 6 bases and J by 2 bases, with 16 bases between them. The CDR3 DNA sequence: TGTGCCAGCAGGGCAGACGGCCGGCGGAACTATGGCTACACCTTC. Translating gives CASRADGRRNYGYTF.

This clonotype occurred many times. V usage is TRBV14 and J usage is TRBJ2-5; D call uncertain. This CDR3 comprises 13 residues. The V end was cut by 3 bases, the J end by 1 base, with 6 bases between. CDR1 is SGHDN, CDR2 FVKESK, per germline. The CDR3 DNA sequence: TGTGCCAGCAGCCAGCGTTTCCAAGAGACCCAGTACTTC. Encoded protein: CASSQRFQETQYF.

V usage is TRBV20-1 and J usage is TRBJ2-7, with 11 bases lining up with TRBD2. The CDR3 contains 15 residues. With 6 bases clipped from V and 3 bases from J, the junction kept 10 bases outside the gene matches. Germline V gives CDR1 DFQATT, CDR2 SNEGSKA (reference sequence). The CDR3 is CSAQRSGTSGYEQYF. CDR3 sequence (DNA): TGCAGTGCACAAAGATCGGGGACTAGCGGCTACGAGCAGTACTTC.

The sample holds one count of this clonotype. V usage is TRBV20-1 and J usage is TRBJ2-7; 10 bases are a match to TRBD2. The junction had 13 bases not matched to a gene; V was cut back by 2 bases and J by 0 bases. The CDR3 spans 18 residues. Germline CDR1 reads DFQATT; CDR2 reads SNEGSKA (reference sequence). DNA of the CDR3: TGCAGTGCTAGATCTGTGGGAGCGGGACTAGCGTTCTCCTACGAGCAGTACTTC. Translating gives CSARSVGAGLAFSYEQYF.

This clonotype was detected a few times. The gene calls are TRBV6-4 and TRBJ2-5, with D tentatively TRBD1 or TRBD2 (5 bases each). The V gene lost 1 base and the J gene lost 0 bases, with 15 bases spanning the gap. The CDR3 is 17 amino acids. Germline CDR1 MRHNA, CDR2 SNTAGT. The CDR3 here is CASSDYRGDTNQETQYF. CDR3 bases: TGTGCCAGCAGTGACTATCGGGGCGACACAAACCAAGAGACCCAGTACTTC.

The rearrangement links TRBV7-9 to TRBJ2-6; D not certain. Trimming removed 6 bases from V and 4 bases from J, with 7 bases in between. This CDR3 spans 13 amino acids. Germline lookup yields CDR1 SEHNR and CDR2 FQNEAQ (reference sequence). In DNA form, the CDR3 reads TGTGCCAGCAGAGCAGAAGGGGCCAACGTCCTGACTTTC. This sequence encodes CASRAEGANVLTF.

V usage is TRBV5-6 and J usage is TRBJ1-6, with 8 bases identical to TRBD1. The CDR3 loop spans 14 amino acids. Germline-derived CDR1 and CDR2 are SGHDT and YYEEEE. The trim removed 2 bases at V and 8 bases at J, leaving 3 bases unmatched. CDR3 in amino acids: CASSFGQGYSPLHF. The CDR3 nucleotides read TGTGCCAGCAGCTTTGGACAGGGCTATTCACCCCTCCACTTT.

This sequence joins TRBV7-9 and TRBJ2-7; 7 bases align to TRBD1. V shed 5 bases, J shed 7 bases, and the junction held 11 bases outside the gene matches. The CDR3 has 14 residues. The germline gives CDR1 SEHNR, CDR2 FQNEAQ (reference sequence). The CDR3 spells CASSPYRDSWEQYF. The CDR3, as DNA: TGTGCCAGCAGCCCTTATAGGGACAGTTGGGAGCAGTACTTC.

As concerns this clonotype: One end of the junction is discordant with germline, which a read error may explain. The chain uses TRBV25-1 and TRBJ1-4; D is unresolved. From germline, CDR1 is MGHDK and CDR2 SYGVNS. The CDR3 is made up of 15 amino acids. The CDR3 spells CASSDPVVSVERLFF. The CDR3, as DNA: TGTGCCAGCAGTGATCCGGTAGTATCCGTTGAAAGACTGTTTTTC. Drawing the rest from reference TRBV25-1 and TRBJ1-4, the complete variable domain is EADIYQTPRYLVIGTGKKITLECSQTMGHDKMYWYQQDPGMELHLIHYSYGVNSTEKGDLSSESTVSRIRTEHFPLTLESARPSHTSQYLCASSDPVVSVERLFFGSGTQLSVL.

The CDR3 nucleotides read TGTGCCAGCAGCCAACAGGGCGGGGGCTACGAGCAGTACTTC. This gives the protein CASSQQGGGYEQYF. The V gene is TRBV7-2, the J gene TRBJ2-7; possibly TRBD2 for D (7 bases). The CDR3 spans 14 residues. V dropped 5 bases and J dropped 3 bases, with 14 bases sitting between them. Germline V gene sequence: CDR1 SGHTA, CDR2 FQGNSA.

This clonotype was found a few times. The chain combines TRBV7-9 with TRBJ2-5; D remains unclear. V gave up 4 bases and J gave up 5 bases, with 17 bases separating them. Germline loops: CDR1 SEHNR, CDR2 FQNEAQ (reference sequence). CDR3 length: 15 residues. In DNA form, the CDR3 reads TGTGCCAGCAGCTCTCCCACTGGGAAGGCCGAGACCCAGTACTTC. Encoded protein: CASSSPTGKAETQYF.

This clonotype was seen many times. This chain uses TRBV2 with TRBJ2-7; 8 nucleotides align to TRBD1. The J segment lost 2 bases and the V segment lost 2 bases, leaving 2 bases of the junction unmatched. CDR3 length: 14 residues. Germline V gene sequence: CDR1 SNHLY, CDR2 FYNNEI. The CDR3 DNA reads as TGTGCCAGCAGTGAATCCAGGGGGCCCTACGAGCAGTACTTC. The encoded protein is CASSESRGPYEQYF.

This clonotype has ten or more counts. CDR3 coding DNA: TGTGCCAGCAGTCCCCCCGGGGGGCGGCAAGAGACCCAGTACTTC. It translates to CASSPPGGRQETQYF. The rearrangement links TRBV7-6 to TRBJ2-5; perhaps TRBD2 as D (7 bases). CDR1 is SGHVS and CDR2 is FNYEAQ in the germline V gene. The CDR3 spans 15 residues. V lost 6 bases and J lost 2, with 16 bases in between.

Only a few counts were recorded for this clonotype. The chain uses TRBV7-9 and TRBJ2-5, with 9 bases lining up with TRBD1. The CDR3 loop spans 15 amino acids. Germline V gene data show CDR1 as SEHNR and CDR2 as FQNEAQ (reference sequence). J lost 5 bases, V lost 5 bases, and 9 bases had no gene match. Written as DNA, the CDR3 is TGTGCCAGCAGCCCGATCCCGGGACAGGGTGAGACCCAGTACTTC. It is translated as CASSPIPGQGETQYF.

The chain joins TRBV7-2 to TRBJ2-2; 7 positions match TRBD1. Per the germline V gene, CDR1 is SGHTA and CDR2 is FQGNSA. V shed 5 bases, J shed 0 bases, and the junction held 6 bases outside the gene matches. The CDR3 loop spans 16 amino acids. As DNA, the CDR3 is TGTGCCAGCAGCAAACCAGGGGGTTCGAACACCGGGGAGCTGTTTTTT. This codes for CASSKPGGSNTGELFF. Full variable domain (outside the CDR3, taken from reference TRBV7-2 and TRBJ2-2): GAGVSQSPSNKVTEKGKDVELRCDPISGHTALYWYRQSLGQGLEFLIYFQGNSAPDKSGLPSDRFSAERTGGSVSTLTIQRTQQEDSAVYLCASSKPGGSNTGELFFGEGSRLTVL.

The chain recombines TRBV2 with TRBJ2-7, with TRBD1 as a possible D gene (6 bases). The CDR3 sequence is 15 residues long. The V gene's germline CDR1 is SNHLY and CDR2 FYNNEI. V shed 2 bases and J shed 6 bases, with 17 bases lying between them. The CDR3 here is CASSEWDTQPGEQYF. The CDR3 DNA follows: TGTGCCAGCAGTGAATGGGACACCCAACCAGGCGAGCAGTACTTC.